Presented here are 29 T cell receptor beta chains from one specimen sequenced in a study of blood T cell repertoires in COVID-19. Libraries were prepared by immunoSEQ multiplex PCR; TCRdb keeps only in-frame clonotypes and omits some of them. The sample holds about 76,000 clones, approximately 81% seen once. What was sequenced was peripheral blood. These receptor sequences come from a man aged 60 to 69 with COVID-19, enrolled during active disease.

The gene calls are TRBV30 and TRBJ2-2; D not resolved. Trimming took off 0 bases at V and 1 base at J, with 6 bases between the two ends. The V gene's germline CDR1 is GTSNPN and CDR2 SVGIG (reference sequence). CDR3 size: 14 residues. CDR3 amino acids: CAWSVQQNTGELFF. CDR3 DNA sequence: TGTGCCTGGAGTGTACAACAGAACACCGGGGAGCTGTTTTTT.

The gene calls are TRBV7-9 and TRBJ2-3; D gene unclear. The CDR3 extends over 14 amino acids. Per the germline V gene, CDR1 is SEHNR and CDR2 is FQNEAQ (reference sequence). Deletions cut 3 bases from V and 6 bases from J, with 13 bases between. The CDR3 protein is CASSLNLQDDTQYF. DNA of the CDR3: TGTGCCAGCAGCTTGAACCTCCAGGATGATACGCAGTATTTT.

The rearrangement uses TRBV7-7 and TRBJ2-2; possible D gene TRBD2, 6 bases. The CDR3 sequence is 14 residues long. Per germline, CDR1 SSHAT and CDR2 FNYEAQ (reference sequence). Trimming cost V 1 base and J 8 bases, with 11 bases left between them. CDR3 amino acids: CASSLGSSDGELFF. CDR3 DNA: TGTGCCAGCAGCTTAGGGTCTAGCGATGGGGAGCTGTTTTTT.

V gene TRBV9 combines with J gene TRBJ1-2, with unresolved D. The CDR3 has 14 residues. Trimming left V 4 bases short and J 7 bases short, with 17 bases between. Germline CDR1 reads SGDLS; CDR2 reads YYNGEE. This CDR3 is CASSSRTREGGYTF. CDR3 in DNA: TGTGCCAGCAGCAGCCGGACGCGGGAGGGTGGCTACACCTTC.

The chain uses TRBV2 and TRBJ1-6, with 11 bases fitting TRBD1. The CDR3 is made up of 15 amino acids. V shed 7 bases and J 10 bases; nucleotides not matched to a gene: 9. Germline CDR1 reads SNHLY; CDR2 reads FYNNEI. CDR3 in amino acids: CASKRGDRGSSPLHF. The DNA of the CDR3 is TGTGCCAGCAAAAGGGGGGACAGGGGGTCCTCACCCCTCCACTTT.

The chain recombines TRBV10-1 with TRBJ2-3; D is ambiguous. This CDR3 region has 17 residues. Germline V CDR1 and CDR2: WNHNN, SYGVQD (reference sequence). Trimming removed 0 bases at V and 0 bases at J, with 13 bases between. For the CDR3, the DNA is TGCGCCAGCAGTGAGTCGAAGGCGCGGCCTAGCACAGATACGCAGTATTTT. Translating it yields CASSESKARPSTDTQYF.

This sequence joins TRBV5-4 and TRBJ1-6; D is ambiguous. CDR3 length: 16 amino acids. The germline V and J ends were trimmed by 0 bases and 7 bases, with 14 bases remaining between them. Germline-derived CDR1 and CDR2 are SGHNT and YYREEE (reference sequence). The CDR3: CASSLDGVAGNSPLHF. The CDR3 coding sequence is TGTGCCAGCAGCTTGGATGGGGTGGCGGGAAATTCACCCCTCCACTTT.

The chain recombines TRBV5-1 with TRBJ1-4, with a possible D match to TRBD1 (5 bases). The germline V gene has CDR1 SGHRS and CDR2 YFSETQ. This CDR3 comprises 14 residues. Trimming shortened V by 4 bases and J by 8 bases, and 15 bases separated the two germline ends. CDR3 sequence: CASSPGNLGEKLFF. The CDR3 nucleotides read TGCGCCAGCAGCCCAGGGAATTTAGGGGAAAAACTGTTTTTT.

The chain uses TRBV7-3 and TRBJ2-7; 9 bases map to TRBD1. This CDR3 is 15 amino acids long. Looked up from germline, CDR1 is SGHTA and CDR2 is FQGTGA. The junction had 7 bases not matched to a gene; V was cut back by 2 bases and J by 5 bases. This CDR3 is CASSLAAGQGDEQYF. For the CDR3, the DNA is TGTGCCAGCAGCTTAGCCGCGGGACAGGGCGACGAGCAGTACTTC.

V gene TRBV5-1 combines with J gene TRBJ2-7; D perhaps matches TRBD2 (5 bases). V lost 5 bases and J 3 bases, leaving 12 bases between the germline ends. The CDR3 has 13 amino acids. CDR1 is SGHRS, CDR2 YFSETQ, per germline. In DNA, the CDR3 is TGCGCCAGCAGAGCGTTGGCGGGCTACGAGCAGTACTTC. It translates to CASRALAGYEQYF.

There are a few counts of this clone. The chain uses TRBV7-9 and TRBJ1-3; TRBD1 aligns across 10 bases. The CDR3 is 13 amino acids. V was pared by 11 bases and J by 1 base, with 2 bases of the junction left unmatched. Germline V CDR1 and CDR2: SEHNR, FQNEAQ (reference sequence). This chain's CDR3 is CAVDRGSGNTIYF. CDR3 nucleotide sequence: TGTGCCGTGGACAGGGGGTCTGGAAACACCATATATTTT.

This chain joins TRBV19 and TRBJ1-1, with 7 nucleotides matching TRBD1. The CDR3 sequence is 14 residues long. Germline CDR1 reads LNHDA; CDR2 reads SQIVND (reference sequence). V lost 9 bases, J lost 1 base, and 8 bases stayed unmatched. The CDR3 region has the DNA TGTGCCAGCCACGAACAGGGGTCGAACACTGAAGCTTTCTTT. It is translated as CASHEQGSNTEAFF.

The CDR3 region is CASSLGGQSKETQYF. CDR3 in DNA: TGCGCCAGCAGCTTGGGAGGACAGAGCAAAGAGACCCAGTACTTC. The chain has TRBV5-1 and TRBJ2-5; D may be TRBD1 (6 bases). Trimming stripped 0 bases from V and 3 bases from J, with 12 bases between. The CDR3 is 15 residues long. CDR1 is SGHRS, CDR2 YFSETQ, per germline.

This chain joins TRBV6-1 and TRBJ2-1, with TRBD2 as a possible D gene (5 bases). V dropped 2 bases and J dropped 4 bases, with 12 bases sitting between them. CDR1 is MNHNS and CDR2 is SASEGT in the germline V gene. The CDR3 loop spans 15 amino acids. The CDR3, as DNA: TGTGCCAGCAGTGAAACCCCTGCGGGTTACAATGAGCAGTTCTTC. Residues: CASSETPAGYNEQFF.

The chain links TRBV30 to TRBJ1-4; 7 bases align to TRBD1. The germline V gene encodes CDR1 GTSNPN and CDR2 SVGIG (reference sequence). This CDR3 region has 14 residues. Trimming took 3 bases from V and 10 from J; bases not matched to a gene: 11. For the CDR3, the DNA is TGTGCCTGGAGACCGGGACAGACTATCGCAAAACTGTTTTTT. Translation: CAWRPGQTIAKLFF.

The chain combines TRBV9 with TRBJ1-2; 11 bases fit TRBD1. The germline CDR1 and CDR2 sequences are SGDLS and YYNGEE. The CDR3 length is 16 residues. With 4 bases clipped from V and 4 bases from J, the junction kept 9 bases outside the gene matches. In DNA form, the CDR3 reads TGTGCCAGCAGCTCAAAGCCGGGACAGGGGGTCTATGGCTACACCTTC. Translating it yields CASSSKPGQGVYGYTF.

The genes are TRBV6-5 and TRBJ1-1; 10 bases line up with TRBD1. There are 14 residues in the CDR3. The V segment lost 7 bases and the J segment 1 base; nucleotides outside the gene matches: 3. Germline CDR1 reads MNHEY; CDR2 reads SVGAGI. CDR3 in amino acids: CASTWDRGNTEAFF. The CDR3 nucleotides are TGTGCCAGCACCTGGGACAGGGGGAACACTGAAGCTTTCTTT.

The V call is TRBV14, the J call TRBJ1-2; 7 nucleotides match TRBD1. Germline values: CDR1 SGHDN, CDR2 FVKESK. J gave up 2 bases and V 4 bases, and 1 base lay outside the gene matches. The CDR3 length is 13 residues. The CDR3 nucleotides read TGTGCCAGCAGCCCGGGACAGAACTATGGCTACACCTTC. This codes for CASSPGQNYGYTF.

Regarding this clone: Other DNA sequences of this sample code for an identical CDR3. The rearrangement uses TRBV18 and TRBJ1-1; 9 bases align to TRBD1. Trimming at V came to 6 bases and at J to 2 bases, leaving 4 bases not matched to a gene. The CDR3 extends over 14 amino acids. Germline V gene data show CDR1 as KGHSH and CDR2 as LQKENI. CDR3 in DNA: TGTGCCAGCTCGCCGGGACAGGGAAACACTGAAGCTTTCTTT. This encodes CASSPGQGNTEAFF.

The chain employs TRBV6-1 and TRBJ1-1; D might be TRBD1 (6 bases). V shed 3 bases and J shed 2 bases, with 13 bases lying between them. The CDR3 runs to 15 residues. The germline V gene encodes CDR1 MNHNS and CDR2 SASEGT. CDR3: CASSDGGTSNTEAFF. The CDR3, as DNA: TGTGCCAGCAGTGACGGGGGGACATCAAACACTGAAGCTTTCTTT.

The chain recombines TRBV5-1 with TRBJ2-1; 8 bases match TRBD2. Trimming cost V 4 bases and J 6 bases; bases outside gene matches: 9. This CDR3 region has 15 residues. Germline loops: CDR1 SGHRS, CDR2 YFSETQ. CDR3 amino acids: CASSRESGGPNEQFF. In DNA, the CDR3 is TGCGCCAGCAGCCGAGAAAGCGGGGGACCCAATGAGCAGTTCTTC.

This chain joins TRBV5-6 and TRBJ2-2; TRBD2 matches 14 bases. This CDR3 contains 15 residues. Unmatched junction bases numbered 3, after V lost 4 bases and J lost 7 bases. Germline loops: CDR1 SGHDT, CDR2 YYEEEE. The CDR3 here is CASSRLAGGVGELFF. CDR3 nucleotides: TGTGCCAGCAGCAGACTAGCGGGAGGGGTCGGGGAGCTGTTTTTT.

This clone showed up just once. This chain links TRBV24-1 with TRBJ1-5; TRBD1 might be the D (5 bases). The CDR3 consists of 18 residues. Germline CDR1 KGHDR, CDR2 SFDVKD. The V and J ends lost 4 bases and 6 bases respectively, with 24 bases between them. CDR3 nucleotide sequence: TGTGCCACCAGTGACGGATGGGATCGCGACGGCGGGGGTCAGCCCCAGCATTTT. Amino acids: CATSDGWDRDGGGQPQHF.

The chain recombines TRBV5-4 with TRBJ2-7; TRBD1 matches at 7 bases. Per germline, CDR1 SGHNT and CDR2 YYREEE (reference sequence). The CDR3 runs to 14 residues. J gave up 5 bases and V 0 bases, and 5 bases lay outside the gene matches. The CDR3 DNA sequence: TGTGCCAGCAGCTTGGGGCAGGGGGATCACGAGCAGTACTTC. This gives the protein CASSLGQGDHEQYF.

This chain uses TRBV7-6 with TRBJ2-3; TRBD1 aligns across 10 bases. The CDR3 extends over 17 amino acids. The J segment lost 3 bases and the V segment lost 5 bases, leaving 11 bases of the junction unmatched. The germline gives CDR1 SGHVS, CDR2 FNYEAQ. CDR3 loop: CASSRLTGGATTDTQYF. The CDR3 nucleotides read TGTGCCAGCAGCAGGTTGACAGGGGGCGCGACGACAGATACGCAGTATTTT.

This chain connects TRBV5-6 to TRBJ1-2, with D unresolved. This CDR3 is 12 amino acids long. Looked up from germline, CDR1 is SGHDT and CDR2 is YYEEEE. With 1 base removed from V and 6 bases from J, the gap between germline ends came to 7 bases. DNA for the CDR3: TGTGCCAGCAGCTTGCTCGGGGATGGCTACACCTTC. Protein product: CASSLLGDGYTF.

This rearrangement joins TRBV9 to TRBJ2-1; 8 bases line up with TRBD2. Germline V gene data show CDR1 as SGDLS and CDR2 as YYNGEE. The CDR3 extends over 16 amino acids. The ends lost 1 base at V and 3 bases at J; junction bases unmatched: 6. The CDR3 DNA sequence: TGTGCCAGCAGCGTATTTGGAGCGGGAGTCTACAATGAGCAGTTCTTC. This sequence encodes CASSVFGAGVYNEQFF.

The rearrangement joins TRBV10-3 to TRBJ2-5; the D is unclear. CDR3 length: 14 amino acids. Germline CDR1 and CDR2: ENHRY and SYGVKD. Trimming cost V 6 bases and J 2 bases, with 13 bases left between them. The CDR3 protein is CAIRSGRKQETQYF. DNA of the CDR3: TGTGCCATCAGGTCAGGCCGGAAACAAGAGACCCAGTACTTC.

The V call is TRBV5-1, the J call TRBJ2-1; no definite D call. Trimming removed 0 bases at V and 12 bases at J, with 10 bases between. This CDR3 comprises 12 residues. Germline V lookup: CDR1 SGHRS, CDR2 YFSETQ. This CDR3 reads CASSLELEVQFF. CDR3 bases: TGCGCCAGCAGCTTGGAGCTAGAGGTGCAGTTCTTC.